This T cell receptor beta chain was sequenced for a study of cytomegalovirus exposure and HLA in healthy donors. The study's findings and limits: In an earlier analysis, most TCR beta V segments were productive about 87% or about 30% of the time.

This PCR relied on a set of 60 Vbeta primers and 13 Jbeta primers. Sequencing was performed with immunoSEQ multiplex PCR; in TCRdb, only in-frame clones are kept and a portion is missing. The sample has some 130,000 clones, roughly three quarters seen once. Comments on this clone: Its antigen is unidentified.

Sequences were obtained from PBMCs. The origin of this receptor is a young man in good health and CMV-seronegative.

The CDR3 sequence: CASSSSVNTEAFF. In DNA form, the CDR3 reads TGTGCCAGCAGCTCCTCAGTGAACACTGAAGCTTTCTTT. This rearrangement joins TRBV5-6 to TRBJ1-1, with D uncertain. Between the trimmed V and J ends, which lost 3 bases and 0 bases, there was a span of 6 bases. Germline loops: CDR1 SGHDT, CDR2 YYEEEE. This CDR3 is 13 amino acids long.